This TCR beta chain was sequenced in a study of spatial heterogeneity in lung cancer. Study-wide findings and caveats: Relative to follow-up, resection was when ubiquitous expanded tumor TCRs appeared more in blood.

Time point in this sample: sample taken at primary tumor resection. Frozen PBMC, nontumor lung or tumor provided whole RNA, which was sequenced unsorted. V trimming: 5 bases; J trimming: 7 bases; junction bases outside the gene matches: 6. Germline-derived CDR1 and CDR2 are SEHNR and FQNEAQ (reference sequence). The CDR3 runs to 15 residues. A unique molecular identifier was attached to every TCR cDNA molecule. In TCRdb, the 5' RACE reads were re-called with MiXCR into one record per CDR3 protein. The sample shows tens of thousands of distinct CDR3 sequences, roughly 8% of them seen only once. This clonotype was counted a few times. Its antigen is still unknown.

The V and J genes are TRBV7-9 and TRBJ2-1; 12 bases match TRBD2. The sequencing used PBMCs, collected at surgery. The clonotype comes from a male donor with early-stage non-small cell lung cancer. CDR3 region: CASSTGLAGYNEQFF. CDR3 sequence (DNA): TGTGCCAGCAGCACGGGACTAGCGGGTTATAATGAGCAGTTCTTC.